This T cell receptor (beta chain) emerged from a study of beta chain features in type 1 diabetes. Every participating donor gave one draw, a heparinised blood sample averaging about 100 mL. Expressed TCRB transcripts were sequenced, since all the RNA that had been isolated was reverse transcribed. The repertoire was sequenced with immunoSEQ multiplex PCR; TCRdb's copy has only in-frame clones and lacks some. The repertoire includes 550,000 to 850,000 clones, about an eighth of them detected once, and approximately 0.02% sits in the top ten. Findings and caveats of the study: Patients with type 1 diabetes carried fewer insertions and had more deletions at their VDJ junctions. High-TCR-expressing cells could be over-represented by cDNA sequencing. Patients showed naive, central memory and Treg TCRB repertoires that appeared more similar than those of healthy donors. All four CD4+ subsets of Type 1 diabetes patients contained TCRB CDR3s that were moderately but significantly shorter.

Details on this clone: As yet, its antigen is unknown.

Trimming stripped 3 bases from V and 4 bases from J, with 10 bases between. Per germline, CDR1 MNHEY and CDR2 SMNVEV (reference sequence). This CDR3 has 13 amino acids. The sample taken for sequencing was naive CD4+ T cells from blood. This chain links TRBV27 with TRBJ2-7; D not certain. This sequence was found in a man aged 18-30 years with type 1 diabetes. CDR3 sequence reads: CASSFPLPYEQYF. The CDR3 bases are TGTGCCAGCAGTTTTCCCCTACCGTACGAGCAGTACTTC.